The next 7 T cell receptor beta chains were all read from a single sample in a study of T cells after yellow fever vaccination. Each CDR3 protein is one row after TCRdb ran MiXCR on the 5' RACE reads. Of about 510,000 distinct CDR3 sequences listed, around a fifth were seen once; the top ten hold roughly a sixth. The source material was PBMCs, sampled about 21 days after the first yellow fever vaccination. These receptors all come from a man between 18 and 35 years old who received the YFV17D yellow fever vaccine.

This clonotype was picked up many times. CDR3 amino acids: CASSRQVNTGELFF. CDR3 sequence (DNA): TGTGCCAGCAGCCGACAGGTGAACACCGGGGAGCTGTTTTTT. This chain joins TRBV27 and TRBJ2-2, with a tentative D call TRBD1 (6 bases). The length of the CDR3 is 14 residues. Trimming removed 6 bases at V and 1 base at J, with 9 bases between. Germline V gene sequence: CDR1 MNHEY, CDR2 SMNVEV (reference sequence).

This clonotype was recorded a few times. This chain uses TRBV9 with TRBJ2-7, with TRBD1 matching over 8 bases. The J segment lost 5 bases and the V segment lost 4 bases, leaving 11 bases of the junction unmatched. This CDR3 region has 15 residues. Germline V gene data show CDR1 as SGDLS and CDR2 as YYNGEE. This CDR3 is CASSPGRGQGNEQYF. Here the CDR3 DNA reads TGTGCCAGCAGCCCCGGCCGAGGACAGGGAAACGAGCAGTACTTC.

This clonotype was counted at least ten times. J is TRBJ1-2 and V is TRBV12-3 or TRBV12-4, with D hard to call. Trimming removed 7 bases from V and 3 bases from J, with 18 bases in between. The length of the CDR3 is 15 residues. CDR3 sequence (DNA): TGTGCCAGCACCTATGACCTTTTGCGGTACTATGGCTACACCTTC. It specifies CASTYDLLRYYGYTF.

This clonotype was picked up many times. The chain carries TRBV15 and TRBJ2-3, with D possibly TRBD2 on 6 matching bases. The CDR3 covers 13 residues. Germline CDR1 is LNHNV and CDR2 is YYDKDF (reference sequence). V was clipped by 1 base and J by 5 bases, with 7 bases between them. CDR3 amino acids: CATSRGEEDTQYF. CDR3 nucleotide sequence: TGTGCCACCAGCAGAGGGGAGGAAGATACGCAGTATTTT.

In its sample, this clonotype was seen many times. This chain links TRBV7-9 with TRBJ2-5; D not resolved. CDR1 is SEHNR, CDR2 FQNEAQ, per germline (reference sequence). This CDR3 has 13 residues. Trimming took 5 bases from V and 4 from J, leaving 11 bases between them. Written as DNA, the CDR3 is TGTGCCAGCAGCGCTAACACTGGAGAGACCCAGTACTTC. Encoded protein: CASSANTGETQYF.

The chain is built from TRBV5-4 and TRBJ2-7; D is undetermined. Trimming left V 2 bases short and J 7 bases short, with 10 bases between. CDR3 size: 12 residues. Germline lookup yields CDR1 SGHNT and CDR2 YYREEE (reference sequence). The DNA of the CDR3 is TGTGCCAGCAGCTTTCCGGGTGGAGAGCAGTACGTC. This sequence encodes CASSFPGGEQYV.

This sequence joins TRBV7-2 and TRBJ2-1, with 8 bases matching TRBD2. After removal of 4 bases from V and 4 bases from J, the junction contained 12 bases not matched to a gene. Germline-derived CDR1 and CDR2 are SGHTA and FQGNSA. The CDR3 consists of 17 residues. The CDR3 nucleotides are TGTGCCAGCAGCTCAACCCTTTCGGGGGGGCTATACAATGAGCAGTTCTTC. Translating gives CASSSTLSGGLYNEQFF.